This is a list of T cell receptor beta chains from one sample in a study of robustness of blood B and T cell sequencing. One entry per CDR3 protein, called by TCRdb with MiXCR from the PCR reads. The sample includes around 1,800 distinct CDR3 sequences, approximately 50% seen only once; the top ten take roughly 40%. The specimen sequenced was peripheral blood. The source is a human donor in good health. The CDR3 runs from the conserved cysteine through the conserved F or W. The D gene is left open where the match is weak. Not all rows give a size; the values are once, few, many and, for expanded clones, a class.

J: TRBJ2-1
size: .
V: TRBV5-1
D: TRBD2
CDR3: CASKVSGGPYNEQFF
DNA: TGCGCCAGCAAGGTCAGCGGGGGGCCTTACAATGAGCAGTTCTTC

J: TRBJ2-1
size: .
V: TRBV7-9
D: .
CDR3: CASSLFSNEKFF
DNA: TGTGCCAGCAGCCTCTTTAGCAATGAGAAGTTCTTC

J: TRBJ2-7
size: .
V: TRBV6-5
D: .
CDR3: CASSYVAEGYEQYF
DNA: TGTGCCAGCAGTTACGTGGCAGAGGGCTACGAGCAGTACTTC

J: TRBJ2-7
size: .
V: TRBV10-3
D: TRBD1
CDR3: CAISESWGRGHLYEQYF
DNA: TGTGCCATCAGTGAGTCGTGGGGCAGGGGGCATCTCTACGAGCAGTACTTC

J: TRBJ2-1
size: .
V: TRBV3-1
D: TRBD2
CDR3: CASSRLAAHEQFF
DNA: TGTGCCAGCAGCCGACTAGCGGCCCATGAGCAGTTCTTC

J: TRBJ1-1
size: few
V: TRBV10-1
D: .
CDR3: CASSQQGLAEAFF
DNA: TGCGCCAGCAGTCAACAGGGTCTCGCTGAAGCTTTCTTT

J: TRBJ2-3
size: .
V: TRBV10-3
D: TRBD2
CDR3: CAIRGSGGTDTQYF
DNA: TGTGCCATCAGGGGTAGCGGGGGCACAGATACGCAGTATTTT

J: TRBJ2-7
size: .
V: TRBV9
D: .
CDR3: CASSVEGTDQREQYF
DNA: TGTGCCAGCAGCGTAGAAGGGACCGACCAGAGGGAGCAGTACTTC

J: TRBJ2-7
size: few
V: TRBV10-3
D: .
CDR3: CAISGHEGAYEQYF
DNA: TGTGCCATCAGTGGTCACGAGGGGGCCTACGAGCAGTACTTC

J: TRBJ2-1
size: once
V: TRBV10-3
D: TRBD1
CDR3: CAIRPATGGSYNEQFF
DNA: TGTGCCATCAGGCCCGCAACAGGGGGCTCCTACAATGAGCAGTTCTTC

J: TRBJ2-1
size: .
V: TRBV10-3
D: .
CDR3: CAISELLGGRVYNEQFF
DNA: TGTGCCATCAGTGAGCTCCTTGGCGGCAGAGTCTACAATGAGCAGTTCTTC

J: TRBJ1-1
size: .
V: TRBV6-1
D: .
CDR3: CASSEGGTDTSFF
DNA: TGTGCCAGCAGTGAAGGGGGGACCGATACGTCTTTCTTT

J: TRBJ1-4
size: few
V: TRBV18
D: .
CDR3: CASSRVRTNEKLFF
DNA: TGTGCCAGCTCACGTGTCAGAACTAATGAAAAACTGTTTTTT

J: TRBJ1-1
size: .
V: TRBV4-2
D: .
CDR3: CASSQAVQDVDTEAFF
DNA: TGTGCCAGCAGCCAAGCAGTACAGGATGTGGACACTGAAGCTTTCTTT

J: TRBJ2-3
size: once
V: TRBV29-1
D: .
CDR3: CSVERGRGGTDTQYF
DNA: TGCAGCGTTGAGAGGGGGCGGGGGGGCACAGATACGCAGTATTTT

J: TRBJ2-3
size: .
V: TRBV6-6
D: .
CDR3: CASSYGHDTQYF
DNA: TGTGCCAGCAGTTACGGGCACGATACGCAGTATTTT

J: TRBJ2-3
size: .
V: TRBV15
D: .
CDR3: CATSRDRRRTDTQYF
DNA: TGTGCCACCAGCAGAGATAGAAGGCGCACAGATACGCAGTATTTT

J: TRBJ1-4
size: .
V: TRBV20-1
D: .
CDR3: CSARGDTPGANEKLFF
DNA: TGCAGTGCTAGAGGAGACACCCCGGGGGCTAATGAAAAACTGTTTTTT

J: TRBJ2-3
size: .
V: TRBV12-3/TRBV12-4
D: .
CDR3: CARFAVSTDTQYF
DNA: TGTGCCAGGTTTGCGGTTAGCACAGATACGCAGTATTTT

J: TRBJ2-7
size: .
V: TRBV2
D: .
CDR3: CASSGGANYEQYF
DNA: TGTGCCAGCAGTGGTGGGGCAAACTACGAGCAGTACTTC

J: TRBJ2-4
size: .
V: TRBV12-3/TRBV12-4
D: TRBD1
CDR3: CASSYTGGWENIQYF
DNA: TGTGCCAGCAGTTATACAGGGGGCTGGGAAAACATTCAGTACTTC

J: TRBJ1-1
size: .
V: TRBV6-1
D: TRBD1
CDR3: CASAGGGADTEAFF
DNA: TGTGCCAGCGCAGGGGGAGGGGCCGACACTGAAGCTTTCTTT

J: TRBJ1-1
size: few
V: TRBV6-5
D: .
CDR3: CASSYTTLSTEAFF
DNA: TGTGCCAGCAGTTACACCACACTGAGCACTGAAGCTTTCTTT

J: TRBJ1-2
size: .
V: TRBV15
D: TRBD1
CDR3: CATSSITRDRGAGDHGYTF
DNA: TGTGCCACCAGCAGTATAACCCGGGACAGGGGCGCCGGGGATCATGGCTACACCTTC

J: TRBJ1-1
size: .
V: TRBV7-8
D: TRBD1
CDR3: CASSSRSTTGGKSEAFF
DNA: TGTGCCAGCAGCTCCCGCAGCACCACAGGGGGGAAGAGTGAAGCTTTCTTT

J: TRBJ2-7
size: .
V: TRBV2
D: .
CDR3: CASSEAYTAYEQYF
DNA: TGTGCCAGCAGTGAAGCGTACACGGCCTACGAGCAGTACTTC

J: TRBJ1-1
size: few
V: TRBV29-1
D: .
CDR3: CSTKRNTEAFF
DNA: TGCAGCACAAAACGGAACACTGAAGCTTTCTTT

J: TRBJ2-1
size: .
V: TRBV10-3
D: .
CDR3: CAIRRGASSSYNVQFF
DNA: TGTGCCATCAGGAGGGGGGCTTCGAGCTCCTACAATGTGCAGTTCTTC

J: TRBJ1-2
size: .
V: TRBV12-3/TRBV12-4
D: TRBD1
CDR3: CASRTGVLVYGYTF
DNA: TGTGCCAGCAGGACAGGGGTGCTTGTCTATGGCTACACCTTC

J: TRBJ2-7
size: few
V: TRBV6-2/TRBV6-3
D: .
CDR3: CASSLKYEQYF
DNA: TGTGCCAGCAGTCTTAAATACGAGCAGTACTTC

J: TRBJ1-2
size: few
V: TRBV29-1
D: .
CDR3: CSTRTDSAYGYTF
DNA: TGCAGCACGCGGACAGATTCGGCCTATGGCTACACCTTC

J: TRBJ1-1
size: .
V: TRBV5-5
D: .
CDR3: CASSFGPVENTEAFF
DNA: TGTGCCAGCAGCTTTGGGCCAGTGGAGAACACTGAAGCTTTCTTT

J: TRBJ2-7
size: .
V: TRBV12-3/TRBV12-4
D: TRBD2
CDR3: CASSTGLAGGRNEQYF
DNA: TGTGCCAGCAGCACGGGACTAGCGGGGGGGCGAAACGAGCAGTACTTC

J: TRBJ2-4
size: .
V: TRBV3-1
D: .
CDR3: CASSHSLAAKNIQYF
DNA: TGTGCCAGCAGCCATTCGCTGGCGGCCAAAAACATTCAGTACTTC

J: TRBJ2-4
size: .
V: TRBV12-3/TRBV12-4
D: .
CDR3: CASSPPGEDIQYF
DNA: TGTGCCAGCAGTCCCCCTGGGGAGGACATTCAGTACTTC

J: TRBJ2-7
size: few
V: TRBV9
D: .
CDR3: CASSIGTDTYEQYF
DNA: TGTGCCAGCAGCATAGGGACCGACACCTACGAGCAGTACTTC

J: TRBJ1-5
size: once
V: TRBV2
D: TRBD1
CDR3: CASSGTGGNQPQHF
DNA: TGTGCCAGCAGTGGGACAGGAGGCAATCAGCCCCAGCATTTT

J: TRBJ2-1
size: few
V: TRBV7-9
D: .
CDR3: CASTPLNLPYNEQFF
DNA: TGTGCCAGCACCCCCCTCAACTTACCCTACAATGAGCAGTTCTTC

J: TRBJ2-3
size: .
V: TRBV5-1
D: TRBD2
CDR3: CASKERGATDTQYF
DNA: TGCGCCAGCAAGGAGCGGGGGGCGACAGATACGCAGTATTTT

J: TRBJ2-2
size: .
V: TRBV7-6
D: TRBD1
CDR3: CASSQDRADTGELFF
DNA: TGTGCCAGCAGCCAGGACAGGGCGGACACCGGGGAGCTGTTTTTT

J: TRBJ1-4
size: .
V: TRBV20-1
D: .
CDR3: CSAFGPGGVFEKLFF
DNA: TGCAGTGCTTTCGGCCCTGGTGGTGTTTTCGAAAAACTGTTTTTT

J: TRBJ1-6
size: .
V: TRBV4-1
D: .
CDR3: CASSHPSPRDTHSTLHF
DNA: TGCGCCAGCAGCCACCCATCACCCCGGGACACCCACTCCACCCTCCACTTT

J: TRBJ1-1
size: .
V: TRBV3-1
D: .
CDR3: CASGGKGQNTEAFF
DNA: TGTGCCAGCGGAGGAAAGGGACAGAACACTGAAGCTTTCTTT

J: TRBJ1-1
size: .
V: TRBV6-1
D: TRBD1
CDR3: CASSLLRGTGEAFF
DNA: TGTGCCAGCAGCCTTCTACGCGGGACAGGGGAAGCTTTCTTT

J: TRBJ2-3
size: .
V: TRBV5-6
D: .
CDR3: CASSQGPSTDTQYF
DNA: TGTGCCAGCAGCCAAGGACCATCCACGGATACGCAGTATTTT

J: TRBJ2-3
size: .
V: TRBV15
D: TRBD1
CDR3: CATSSRDRGTDTQYF
DNA: TGTGCCACCAGCTCCCGGGACAGGGGGACAGATACGCAGTATTTT

J: TRBJ1-2
size: few
V: TRBV15
D: .
CDR3: CATSRDGAKWANYGYTF
DNA: TGTGCCACCAGCAGAGATGGGGCTAAATGGGCTAACTATGGCTACACCTTC

J: TRBJ2-7
size: .
V: TRBV5-5
D: .
CDR3: CASSTGVSYELYF
DNA: TGTGCCAGCAGCACCGGGGTGTCCTACGAGCTGTACTTC